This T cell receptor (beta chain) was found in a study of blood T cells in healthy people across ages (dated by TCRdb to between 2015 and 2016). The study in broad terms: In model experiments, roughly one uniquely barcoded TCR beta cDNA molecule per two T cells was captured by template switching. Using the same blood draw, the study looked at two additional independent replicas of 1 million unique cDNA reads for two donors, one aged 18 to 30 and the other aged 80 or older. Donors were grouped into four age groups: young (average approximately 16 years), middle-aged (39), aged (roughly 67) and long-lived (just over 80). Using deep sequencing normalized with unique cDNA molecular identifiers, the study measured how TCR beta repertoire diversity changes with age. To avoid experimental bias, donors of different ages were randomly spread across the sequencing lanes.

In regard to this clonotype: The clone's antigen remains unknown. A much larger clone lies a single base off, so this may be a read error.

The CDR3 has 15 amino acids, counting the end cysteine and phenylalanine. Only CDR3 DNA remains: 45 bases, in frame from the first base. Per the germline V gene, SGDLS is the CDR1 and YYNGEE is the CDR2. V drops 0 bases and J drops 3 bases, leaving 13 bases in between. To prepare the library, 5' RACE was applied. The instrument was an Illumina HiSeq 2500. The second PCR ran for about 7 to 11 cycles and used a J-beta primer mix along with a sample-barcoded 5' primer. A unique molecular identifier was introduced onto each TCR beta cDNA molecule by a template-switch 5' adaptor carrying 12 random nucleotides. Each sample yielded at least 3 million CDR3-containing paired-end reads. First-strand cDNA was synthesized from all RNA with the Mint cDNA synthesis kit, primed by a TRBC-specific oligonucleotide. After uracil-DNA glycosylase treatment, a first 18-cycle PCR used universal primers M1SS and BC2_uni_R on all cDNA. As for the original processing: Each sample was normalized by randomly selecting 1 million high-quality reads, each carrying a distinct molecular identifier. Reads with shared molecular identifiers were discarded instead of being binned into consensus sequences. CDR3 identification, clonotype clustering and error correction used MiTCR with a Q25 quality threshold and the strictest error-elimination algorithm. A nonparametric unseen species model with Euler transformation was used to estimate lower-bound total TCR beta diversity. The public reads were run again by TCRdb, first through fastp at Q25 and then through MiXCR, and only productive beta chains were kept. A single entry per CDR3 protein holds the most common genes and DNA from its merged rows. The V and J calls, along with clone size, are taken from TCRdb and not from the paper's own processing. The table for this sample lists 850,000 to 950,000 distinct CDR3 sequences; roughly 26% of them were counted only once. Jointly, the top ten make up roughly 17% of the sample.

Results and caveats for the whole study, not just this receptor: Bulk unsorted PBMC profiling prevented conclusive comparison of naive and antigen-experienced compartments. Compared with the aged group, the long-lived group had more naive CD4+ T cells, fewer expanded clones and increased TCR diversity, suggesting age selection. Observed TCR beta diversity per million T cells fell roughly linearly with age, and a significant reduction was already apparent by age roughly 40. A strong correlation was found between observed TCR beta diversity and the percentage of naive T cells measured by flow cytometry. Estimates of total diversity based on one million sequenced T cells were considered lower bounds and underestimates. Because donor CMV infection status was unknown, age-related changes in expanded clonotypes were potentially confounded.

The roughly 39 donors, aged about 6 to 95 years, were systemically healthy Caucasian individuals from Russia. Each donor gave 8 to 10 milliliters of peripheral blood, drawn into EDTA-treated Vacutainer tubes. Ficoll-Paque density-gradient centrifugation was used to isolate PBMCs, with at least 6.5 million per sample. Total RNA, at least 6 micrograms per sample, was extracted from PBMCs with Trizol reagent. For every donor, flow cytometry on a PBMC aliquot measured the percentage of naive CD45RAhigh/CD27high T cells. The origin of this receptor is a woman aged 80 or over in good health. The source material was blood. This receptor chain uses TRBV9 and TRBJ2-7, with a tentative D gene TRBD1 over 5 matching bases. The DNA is TGTGCCAGCAGCGTAGGGGTGACAGACTTCTACGAGCAGTACTTC. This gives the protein CASSVGVTDFYEQYF.